This TCR beta chain was sequenced for a study of response to subunit inactivated influenza vaccine. TCRdb itself ran the RT-PCR reads through MiXCR, one entry per CDR3 protein. The sample lists about 540,000 distinct CDR3 sequences; roughly 23% were seen once. Germline-derived CDR1 and CDR2 are SEHNR and FQNEAQ (reference sequence). The CDR3 has 13 amino acids. The V end lost 0 bases, the J end lost 7 bases, and 7 bases lay between the germline ends. The same sample was also used in a study of T cells expressing NK-cell markers. From that paper: Beta-chain TCR cDNA was generated via 5'RACE template switching with UMIs. Among CD8+ T cells from five or six donors, dominant NKG2C+ clonotypes accounted for roughly 1.0-7.0%.

This rearrangement joins TRBV7-9 to TRBJ2-1; possibly TRBD2 for D (6 bases). This TCR derives from a man aged 45-65 years who received an inactivated influenza vaccine. Specimen: CD4+ T cells sorted from PBMCs, collected 11 to 12 days after vaccination. The CDR3 bases are TGTGCCAGCAGCTTAGCAGCGGGTAATGAGCAGTTCTTC. This sequence encodes CASSLAAGNEQFF.